This T cell receptor (beta chain) originates from a study of T and B cells in COVID-19 patients (dated by TCRdb to about 2020). At the level of the whole study: In this study, adaptive immunity was profiled in COVID-19 patients who either had active infection or had recovered, using TRB and IGH repertoire sequencing of peripheral blood. For the repertoire analyses, the comparison was an age-matched reference group of some 40 healthy donors who were negative for COVID-19 antibodies. Comorbidities linked to unfavorable COVID-19 outcome were present in 18 of 20 patients in the active-infection cohort. As many as 9 follow-up blood samples were collected from each patient, and in some individuals these samples spanned different disease stages. Two patients were included in both the recovered and active cohorts because samples were available from active disease and after recovery. Patients in the recovered cohort had a median age of 34 years, compared with 67 years for patients in the active-infection cohort. Critical illness requiring mechanical ventilation or ECMO was present in about 55% of the 20 patients in the active-infection cohort. A recovered cohort included over 15 patients who provided 20 to 25 samples, and most of these patients had mild to moderate COVID-19 treated on an outpatient basis. Over 7.5 million TCR sequences were analysed from a TCR and BCR sequence repository that comprised over 35 patients and some 67 time points. Broad study findings and their caveats: Blood samples obtained from mildly ill patients during symptoms, as well as early samples obtained from severe cases, were available only in scarce numbers. The reported TCR clusters were said to need prospective validation before any clinical use. A total of 2,331 exclusive TCR clusters, including 30 to 40 low-pGen clusters, were found in the recovered cohort. Strongly skewed TRBV/TRBJ gene usage was reported in patients with COVID-19. Specific T cell subsets (CD4+/Treg/CD8+) and sorted SARS-CoV-2-responsive or tetramer+ T cells had not yet been sequenced, and these experiments were ongoing. TRB repertoires were highly clonal in active COVID-19, whereas diversity and richness at recovery rose above healthy donor levels. The cohort was judged too small for assessing how HLA contributes to COVID-19 susceptibility or severity.

TRB repertoires were amplified using about 220-500 ng of genomic DNA isolated from blood. The sequencing machine was an Illumina MiSeq. Multiplex PCR with BIOMED2 TRB-A/B primer pools was used to amplify TRB rearrangements. Illumina-compatible adapters and 7-nucleotide sample barcodes were attached to the amplicons in two consecutive PCRs. All library PCRs used Phusion HS II polymerase. Amplicons were gel-purified with the NucleoSpin Gel and PCR Clean-up kit, quantified on Qubit, and pooled at about 4 nM. Amplicon pool quality was checked on an Agilent 2100 Bioanalyzer before Illumina next-generation sequencing. The original pipeline was this. Annotation of TRB rearrangements was done in MiXCR 3.0.8 with the default MiXCR reference library. Non-productive reads and sequences with fewer than 2 reads were removed, and every unique CDR3 nucleotide sequence was treated as one clone. Clonality, diversity, richness and V-J gene usage were computed in R 3.5.1. GLIPH2 was used to cluster TCRs based on CDR3 similarity, and OLGA was used to calculate the generation probabilities. GLIPH2 clusters were kept only if they contained at least four unique TCR clonotypes found in at least three individuals. TCRdb ran its own pipeline on the public reads, namely fastp trimming at Q25 and MiXCR clone calling, and kept in-frame beta chains. Rows are combined by CDR3 protein, so each entry shows the most common genes and DNA. TCRdb's processing, not the study's, gives the V and J calls here. Within this sample are thousands of distinct CDR3 sequences, with about 28% of them counted one time only. The ten biggest clones cover 30% to 45% of the sample.

Taken from cysteine to phenylalanine, the CDR3 has 14 residues. Only the CDR3 portion is preserved as DNA: 42 bases, with reading frame beginning at the first base. In the germline V gene, CDR1 corresponds to KGHSH and CDR2 to LQKENI. Trimming takes 3 bases from V and 0 bases from J, and the germline ends sit 5 bases apart. Note on this clonotype: Its antigen remains unidentified. The input lacks base qualities; no much larger clone sits a single base away.

The clonotype originates from a human donor with active COVID-19. The donor label of this sample is uncertain. The chain joins TRBV18 to TRBJ1-4; there is no confident call for the D gene. The specimen was blood. The bases read TGTGCCAGCTCACCCCGCTCAACTAATGAAAAACTGTTTTTT. This is translated as CASSPRSTNEKLFF.